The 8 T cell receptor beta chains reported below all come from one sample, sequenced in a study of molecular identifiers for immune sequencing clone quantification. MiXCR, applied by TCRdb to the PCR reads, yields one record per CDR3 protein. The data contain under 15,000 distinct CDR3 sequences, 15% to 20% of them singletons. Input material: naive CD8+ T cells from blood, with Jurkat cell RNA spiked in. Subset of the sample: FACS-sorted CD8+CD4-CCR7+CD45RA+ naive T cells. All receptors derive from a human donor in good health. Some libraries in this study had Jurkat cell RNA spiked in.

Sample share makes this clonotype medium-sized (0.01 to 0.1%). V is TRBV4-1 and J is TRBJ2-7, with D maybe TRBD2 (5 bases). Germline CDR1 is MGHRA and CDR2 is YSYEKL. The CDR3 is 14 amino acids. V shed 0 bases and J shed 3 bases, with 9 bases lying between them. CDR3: CASSQDPGYYEQYF. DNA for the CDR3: TGCGCCAGCAGCCAAGATCCGGGATACTACGAGCAGTACTTC.

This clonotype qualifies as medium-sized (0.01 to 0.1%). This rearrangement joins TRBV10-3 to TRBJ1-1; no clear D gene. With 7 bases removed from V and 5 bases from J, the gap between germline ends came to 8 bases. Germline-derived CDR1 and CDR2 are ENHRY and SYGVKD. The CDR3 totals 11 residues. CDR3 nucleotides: TGTGCCATCACTCGGGGTACTGAAGCTTTCTTT. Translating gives CAITRGTEAFF.

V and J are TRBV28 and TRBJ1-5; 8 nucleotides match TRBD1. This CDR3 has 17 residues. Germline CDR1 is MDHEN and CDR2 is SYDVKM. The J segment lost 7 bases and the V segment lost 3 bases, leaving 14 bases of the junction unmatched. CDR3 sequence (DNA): TGTGCCAGCAGTTTGACTAAGGACAGGGAGTATGGACAGCCCCAGCATTTT. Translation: CASSLTKDREYGQPQHF.

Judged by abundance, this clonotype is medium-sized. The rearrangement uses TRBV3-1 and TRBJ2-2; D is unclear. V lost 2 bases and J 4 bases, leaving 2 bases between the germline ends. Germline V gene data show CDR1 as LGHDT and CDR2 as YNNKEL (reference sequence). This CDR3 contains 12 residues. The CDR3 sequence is CASSQRTGELFF. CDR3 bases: TGTGCCAGCAGCCAACGCACCGGGGAGCTGTTTTTT.

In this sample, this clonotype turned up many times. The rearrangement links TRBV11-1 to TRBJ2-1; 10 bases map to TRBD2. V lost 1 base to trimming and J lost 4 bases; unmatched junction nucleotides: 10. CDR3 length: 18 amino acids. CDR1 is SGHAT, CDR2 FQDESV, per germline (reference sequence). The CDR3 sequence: CASSLEMSSGRRYNEQFF. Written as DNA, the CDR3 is TGTGCCAGCAGCTTAGAGATGAGTAGCGGGAGGCGGTACAATGAGCAGTTCTTC. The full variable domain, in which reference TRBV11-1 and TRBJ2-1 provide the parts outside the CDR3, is EAEVAQSPRYKITEKSQAVAFWCDPISGHATLYWYRQILGQGPELLVQFQDESVVDDSQLPKDRFSAERLKGVDSTLKIQPAELGDSAMYLCASSLEMSSGRRYNEQFFGPGTRLTVL.

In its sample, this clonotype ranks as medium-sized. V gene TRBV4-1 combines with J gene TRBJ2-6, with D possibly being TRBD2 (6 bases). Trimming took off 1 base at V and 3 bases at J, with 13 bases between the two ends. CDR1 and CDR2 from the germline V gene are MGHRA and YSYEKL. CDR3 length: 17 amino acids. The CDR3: CASSQAPGGFGANVLTF. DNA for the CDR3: TGCGCCAGCAGCCAAGCCCCTGGAGGGTTTGGGGCCAACGTCCTGACTTTC.

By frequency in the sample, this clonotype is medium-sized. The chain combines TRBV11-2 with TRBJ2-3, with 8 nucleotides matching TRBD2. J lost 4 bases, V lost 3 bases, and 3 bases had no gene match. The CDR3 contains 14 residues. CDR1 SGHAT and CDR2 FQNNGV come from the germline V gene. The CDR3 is CASSLGLEADTQYF. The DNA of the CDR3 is TGTGCCAGCAGCTTGGGACTAGAAGCAGATACGCAGTATTTT.

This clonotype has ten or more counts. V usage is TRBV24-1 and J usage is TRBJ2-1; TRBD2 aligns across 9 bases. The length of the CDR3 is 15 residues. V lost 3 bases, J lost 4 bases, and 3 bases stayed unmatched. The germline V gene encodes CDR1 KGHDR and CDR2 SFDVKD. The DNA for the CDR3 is TGTGCCACCAGTGATGCGACTAGCGGATACAATGAGCAGTTCTTC. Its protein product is CATSDATSGYNEQFF.